The T cell receptor beta chain under discussion was sequenced for a study of blood T cell repertoires in COVID-19. Study overall: Italy, Spain and the United States were the sources of the convalescent and acute COVID-19 samples.

Individuals aged roughly 18 to 100 years were recruited from about two dozen US areas. This clone was observed a single time. TCRdb keeps only in-frame clones here, not all; method: immunoSEQ multiplex PCR. The repertoire holds fewer than 350,000 clones, with approximately 85% as singletons. Sequencing used PBMCs or T cells enriched from blood (not recorded which). The receptor comes from a man aged 25 to 40 who had recovered from COVID-19.

The CDR3 is CASSSPGQGAYEAFF. The CDR3 nucleotides are TGTGCCAGTAGTAGTCCGGGACAGGGGGCCTATGAAGCTTTCTTT. This rearrangement joins TRBV19 to TRBJ1-1; 12 positions match TRBD1. Germline-derived CDR1 and CDR2 are LNHDA and SQIVND (reference sequence). CDR3 length: 15 residues. J gave up 7 bases and V 4 bases, and 7 bases lay outside the gene matches.